These 7 T cell receptor beta chains came from one sample sequenced in a study of cytomegalovirus exposure and HLA in healthy donors (dated by TCRdb to about 2017). Libraries came from the immunoSEQ multiplex PCR assay. For the multiplex PCR, a mixture combining 60 forward primers for TCR Vbeta segments and 13 reverse primers for TCR Jbeta segments was used. The immuneACCESS repertoire file appears here via TCRdb, limited to in-frame rearrangements. These files lack a portion of the clones; in checked studies, under half of the deficit traces to unresolved V genes, and the cause of the others is not known. The sample table holds 90,000 to 150,000 clones, of which about 72% were seen once. The ten most abundant clones make up 15% to 20% of the sample. Sequencing was carried out using PBMCs. The receptors were gathered from a man aged 45-60 years in good health and CMV-seropositive.

The CDR3 loop reads CASSTGTGVPGYTF. The CDR3 DNA is TGTGCCAGCAGTACAGGCACAGGGGTTCCTGGCTACACCTTC. The rearrangement uses TRBV6-5 and TRBJ1-2, with TRBD1 matching over 7 bases. The germline V gene encodes CDR1 MNHEY and CDR2 SVGAGI. After removal of 5 bases from V and 7 bases from J, the junction contained 10 bases not matched to a gene. The CDR3 sequence is 14 residues long.

The chain carries TRBV11-2 and TRBJ1-6, with D uncertain. The V end lost 5 bases, the J end lost 0 bases, and 17 bases lay between the germline ends. This CDR3 has 18 residues. Germline V lookup: CDR1 SGHAT, CDR2 FQNNGV. The CDR3 sequence is CASSPLELRSSYNSPLHF. DNA of the CDR3: TGTGCCAGCAGCCCTCTGGAATTGAGGAGCTCCTATAATTCACCCCTCCACTTT.

This clone was detected only a few times. Here the CDR3 DNA reads TGTGCCAGCAGCTTGCTGACCGGGACAGGGACAAAATACGAGCAGTACTTC. Protein sequence: CASSLLTGTGTKYEQYF. The rearrangement joins TRBV5-6 to TRBJ2-7; 9 bases fit TRBD1. The length of the CDR3 is 17 residues. The germline gives CDR1 SGHDT, CDR2 YYEEEE. The ends lost 1 base at V and 4 bases at J; junction bases unmatched: 12.

CDR3 bases: TGTGCCAGTAGTACGCGGACTACGTACACCGGGGAGCTGTTTTTT. Translation: CASSTRTTYTGELFF. This chain uses TRBV19 with TRBJ2-2, with D perhaps matching TRBD2 (6 bases). Germline lookup yields CDR1 LNHDA and CDR2 SQIVND (reference sequence). The V and J ends lost 4 bases and 3 bases respectively, with 12 bases between them. The CDR3 covers 15 residues. Based on the CDR3 plus reference TRBV19 and TRBJ2-2, the full variable domain is DGGITQSPKYLFRKEGQNVTLSCEQNLNHDAMYWYRQDPGQGLRLIYYSQIVNDFQKGDIAEGYSVSREKKESFPLTVTSAQKNPTAFYLCASSTRTTYTGELFFGEGSRLTVL.

The rearrangement links TRBV28 to TRBJ1-2; 9 bases are a match to TRBD1. V lost 4 bases to trimming and J lost 6 bases; unmatched junction nucleotides: 9. This CDR3 comprises 15 residues. CDR1 is MDHEN and CDR2 is SYDVKM in the germline V gene. The CDR3 DNA follows: TGTGCCAGCAGTTCGGGGGGACAGGGAGGAGATGGCTACACCTTC. Amino acid sequence: CASSSGGQGGDGYTF.

This clone occurred once. V is TRBV28 and J is TRBJ1-3; unclear D gene. With 4 bases removed from V and 7 bases from J, the gap between germline ends came to 8 bases. This CDR3 spans 12 amino acids. CDR1 and CDR2 (germline): MDHEN, SYDVKM. The CDR3 DNA follows: TGTGCCAGCAGTTCACGGTCGAACACCATATATTTT. Translated: CASSSRSNTIYF.

CDR3 DNA sequence: TGTGCCAGCAGCAAACTAGAGGGCCTAACTACTGACACCGGGGAGCTGTTTTTT. It yields the protein CASSKLEGLTTDTGELFF. The V and J genes are TRBV21-1 and TRBJ2-2; no check of the table's D call, TRBD2, against the DNA was made. TRBV21-1 is flagged as a pseudogene. CDR3 length: 18 residues.